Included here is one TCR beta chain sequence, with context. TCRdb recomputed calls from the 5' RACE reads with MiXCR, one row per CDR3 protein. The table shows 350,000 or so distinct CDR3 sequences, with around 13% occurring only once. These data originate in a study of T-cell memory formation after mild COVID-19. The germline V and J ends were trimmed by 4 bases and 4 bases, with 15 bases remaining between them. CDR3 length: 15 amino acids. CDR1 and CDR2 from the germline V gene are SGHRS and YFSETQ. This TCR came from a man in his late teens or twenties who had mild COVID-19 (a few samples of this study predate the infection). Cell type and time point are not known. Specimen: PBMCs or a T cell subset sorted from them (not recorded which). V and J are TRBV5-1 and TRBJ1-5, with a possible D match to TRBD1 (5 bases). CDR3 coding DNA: TGCGCCAGCAGCGCTGGGACCGCTCTGAATCAGCCCCAGCATTTT. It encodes CASSAGTALNQPQHF.